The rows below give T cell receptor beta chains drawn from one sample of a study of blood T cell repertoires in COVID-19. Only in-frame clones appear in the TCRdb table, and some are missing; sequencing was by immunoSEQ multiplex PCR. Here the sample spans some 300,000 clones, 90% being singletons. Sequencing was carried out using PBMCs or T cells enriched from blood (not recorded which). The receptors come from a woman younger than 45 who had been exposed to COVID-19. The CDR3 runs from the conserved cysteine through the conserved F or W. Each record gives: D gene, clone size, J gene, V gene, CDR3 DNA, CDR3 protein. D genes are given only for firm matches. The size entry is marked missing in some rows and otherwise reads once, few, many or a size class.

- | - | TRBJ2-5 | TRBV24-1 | TGTGCCACCAGTGGTTCAGGGGAAGGGGAGACCCAGTACTTC | CATSGSGEGETQYF
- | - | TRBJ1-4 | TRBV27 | TGTGCCAGCATGCGGACGGGGGGCAAACTGTTTTTT | CASMRTGGKLFF
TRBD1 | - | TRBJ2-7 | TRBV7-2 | TGTGCCAGCAGCCCCACAGGGGACGGCTACGAGCAGTACTTC | CASSPTGDGYEQYF
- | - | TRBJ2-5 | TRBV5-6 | TGTGCCAGCAGCTTGTTCGCCAGGGAGACCCAGTACTTC | CASSLFARETQYF
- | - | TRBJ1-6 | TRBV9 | TGTGCCAGCGGCGTTGGGGGGGCGCAGGTTGGTTCACCCCTCCACTTT | CASGVGGAQVGSPLHF
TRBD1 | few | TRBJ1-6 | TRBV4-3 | TGCGCCAGCAGCCAAGGGGACAGGAATAATTCACCCCTCCACTTT | CASSQGDRNNSPLHF
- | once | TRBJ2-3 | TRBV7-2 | TGTGCCAGCAGCTTGCAGGGGGGTCGGACAGATACGCAGTATTTT | CASSLQGGRTDTQYF
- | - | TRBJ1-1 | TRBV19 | TGTGCCAGTAGTCCAACCCTAACTCTTCCCCTCTCGGGGGAAGACACTGAAGCTTTCTTT | CASSPTLTLPLSGEDTEAFF
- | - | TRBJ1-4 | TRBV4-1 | TGCGCCAGCAGCCAATCTAGACAGATTGCAACTAATGAAAAACTGTTTTTT | CASSQSRQIATNEKLFF
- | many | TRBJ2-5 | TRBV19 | TGTGCCAGTAGTATGCTAGGCCTAGCTCGGGAGACCCAGTACTTC | CASSMLGLARETQYF
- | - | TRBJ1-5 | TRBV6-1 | TGTGCCAGCAGTGAGACTTTAGGCAGGGATCAGCCCCAGCATTTT | CASSETLGRDQPQHF
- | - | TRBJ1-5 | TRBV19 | TGTGCCAGTCAGGTATCAGGGGCAGCTAATCAGCCCCAGCATTTT | CASQVSGAANQPQHF
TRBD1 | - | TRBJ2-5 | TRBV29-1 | TGCAGCGCCAGCGAGGGACAGCCGATCCAAGAGACCCAGTACTTC | CSASEGQPIQETQYF
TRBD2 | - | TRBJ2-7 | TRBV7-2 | TGTGCCAGCAGCGCCGGTGGGGCGGGGACTACCTACGAGCAGTACTTC | CASSAGGAGTTYEQYF
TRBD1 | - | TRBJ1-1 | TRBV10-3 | TGTGCCACTACGGGACAGACAAACACTGAAGCTTTCTTT | CATTGQTNTEAFF
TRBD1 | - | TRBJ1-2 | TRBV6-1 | TGTGCCAGCAGTCAAGCCGGGACAGGGGTCGGCTATGGCTACACCTTC | CASSQAGTGVGYGYTF
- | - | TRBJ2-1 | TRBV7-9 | TGTGCCAGCAGCTCCCCGGGGGGCCCCTACAATGAGCAGTTCTTC | CASSSPGGPYNEQFF
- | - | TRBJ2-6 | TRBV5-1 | TGCGCCAGCGGAGCCTCTGGGGCCAACGTCCTGACTTTC | CASGASGANVLTF
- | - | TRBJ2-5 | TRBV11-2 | TGTGCCAGCAACTCGCTTGGAGAGGGACAAAAAGAGACCCAGTACTTC | CASNSLGEGQKETQYF
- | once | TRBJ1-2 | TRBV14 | TGTGCCAGCAGCCAAGCAAACTGGGGCTACACCTTC | CASSQANWGYTF